Each of the 7 T cell receptor beta chains below was sequenced from the same sample in a study of T cells in Graves' hyperthyroidism and ophthalmopathy. There were TCR beta CDR3 regions amplified from RNA transcripts. Carried out on the TCR CDR3, a first-round RT-PCR used the HTBI primer set. In TCRdb, the multiplex PCR reads were re-called with MiXCR into one record per CDR3 protein. This repertoire shows some 510,000 distinct CDR3 sequences, less than 25% found once; its top ten account for less than 30%. Source material: blood. All receptors come from a man between 18 and 35 years old with Graves' hyperthyroidism.

This clonotype was counted many times. V is TRBV4-1 and J is TRBJ2-2; D is ambiguous. Germline V lookup: CDR1 MGHRA, CDR2 YSYEKL. The V and J ends lost 7 bases and 4 bases respectively, with 7 bases between them. The CDR3 covers 12 residues. CDR3: CASMGLTGELFF. The CDR3 nucleotides read TGCGCCAGCATGGGCCTCACCGGGGAGCTGTTTTTT.

This clonotype appeared many times. The V and J genes are TRBV29-1 and TRBJ2-4, with 10 nucleotides matching TRBD1. This CDR3 has 14 amino acids. V was clipped by 3 bases and J by 7 bases; unmatched bases: 6. The germline V gene has CDR1 SQVTM and CDR2 ANQGSEA. CDR3 region: CSVEGGTGVNIQYF. The DNA for the CDR3 is TGCAGCGTTGAGGGGGGGACAGGGGTTAACATTCAGTACTTC.

This clonotype was seen at least ten times. The chain couples TRBV6-1 to TRBJ2-7; 12 bases match TRBD1. Germline CDR1 is MNHNS and CDR2 is SASEGT. The CDR3 extends over 14 amino acids. After removal of 5 bases from V and 7 bases from J, the junction contained 6 bases not matched to a gene. This chain's CDR3 is CASSPGTGGREQYF. As DNA, the CDR3 is TGTGCCAGCAGTCCCGGGACAGGGGGCCGTGAGCAGTACTTC.

There are many counts of this clonotype. The chain uses TRBV7-9 and TRBJ2-7; no clear D. The CDR3 totals 12 residues. V was shortened by 5 bases and J by 7 bases, with 12 bases between the two germline ends. Germline V gene data show CDR1 as SEHNR and CDR2 as FQNEAQ (reference sequence). Here the CDR3 reads CASSAQAREQYF. CDR3 nucleotide sequence: TGTGCCAGCAGCGCTCAGGCGCGGGAGCAGTACTTC.

CDR3 in DNA: TGTGCCACCAACCCGACCACCGCGAGCACCTATGGCTACACCTTC. As protein: CATNPTTASTYGYTF. This chain uses TRBV2 with TRBJ1-2; D ambiguous. Per the germline V gene, CDR1 is SNHLY and CDR2 is FYNNEI. This CDR3 comprises 15 residues. The V end lost 10 bases, the J end lost 4 bases, and 22 bases lay between the germline ends.

The sample holds many counts of this clonotype. V is TRBV19 and J is TRBJ1-5; 10 nucleotides agree with TRBD1. The V gene end was trimmed by 8 bases and the J gene end by 6 bases; junction bases not matched to a gene: 10. CDR1 is LNHDA and CDR2 is SQIVND in the germline V gene (reference sequence). The length of the CDR3 is 15 residues. The CDR3 sequence is CASDQGTGARQPQHF. CDR3 coding DNA: TGTGCCAGTGACCAAGGGACAGGGGCGCGTCAGCCCCAGCATTTT.

This clonotype was found many times. Compared with germline, one end of the junction differs, possibly owing to a read error. The genes are TRBV7-8 and TRBJ2-7; 7 bases are a match to TRBD2. The germline V gene has CDR1 SGHVS and CDR2 FQNEAQ. The CDR3 is 14 residues long. For the CDR3, the DNA is TGTGCCAGTAGCTTAGGACTAGAAACCTACGAGCAGTACTTC. Amino acids: CASSLGLETYEQYF.